Below are 29 T cell receptor beta chains sequenced from a single sample in a study of blood T cell repertoires in COVID-19. Measured with immunoSEQ multiplex PCR; TCRdb has only the in-frame clones, and not every one. The sample consists of roughly 200,000 clones, about nine tenths of them appearing once. Sequencing was done on a sample of PBMCs or T cells enriched from blood (not recorded which). The source of these receptors is a man aged 25-40 years who had recovered from COVID-19.

The V gene is TRBV21-1, the J gene TRBJ2-5; whether TRBD2, the table's D call, matches the DNA was not checked. TRBV21-1 is noted as a pseudogene. The length of the CDR3 is 17 residues. CDR3 bases: TGTGCCAGCAGCAGTGGACTAGCGGGGGGGCTTCTCGAGACCCAGTACTTC. It yields the protein CASSSGLAGGLLETQYF.

The chain carries TRBV5-6 and TRBJ2-4, with D hard to call. The CDR3 is 14 amino acids. Germline CDR1 SGHDT, CDR2 YYEEEE. Trimming removed 0 bases at V and 8 bases at J, with 12 bases between. CDR3 sequence (DNA): TGTGCCAGCAGCTTGGCCGCGGCCTGGTACATTCAGTACTTC. Translation gives CASSLAAAWYIQYF.

The genes are TRBV7-6 and TRBJ2-5, with D maybe TRBD2 (5 bases). Looked up from germline, CDR1 is SGHVS and CDR2 is FNYEAQ. V was cut by 1 base and J by 5 bases, with 14 bases left in between. This CDR3 has 15 residues. This CDR3 reads CASSLGRGLTETQYF. Written as DNA, the CDR3 is TGTGCCAGCAGCTTAGGTCGGGGTTTGACGGAGACCCAGTACTTC.

As to this clone: At one boundary the junction diverges from the germline segment, which might be a read error. This chain uses TRBV19 with TRBJ1-2, with TRBD1 matching over 9 bases. The germline V gene has CDR1 LNHDA and CDR2 SQIVND (reference sequence). The CDR3 has 12 residues. CDR3 in DNA: TGTGCCAGTAGTCCTACAACAGGGGGCTGCACCTTC. Amino acids: CASSPTTGGCTF.

This clone was seen just once. The chain has TRBV24-1 and TRBJ1-5; D possibly corresponds to TRBD1 (5 bases). The germline CDR1 and CDR2 sequences are KGHDR and SFDVKD. The V end was cut by 3 bases, the J end by 9 bases, with 11 bases between. This CDR3 contains 13 residues. The CDR3 protein is CATSDVWGGPQHF. The CDR3 region has the DNA TGTGCCACCAGTGATGTGTGGGGCGGGCCCCAGCATTTT.

V usage is TRBV19 and J usage is TRBJ1-5; TRBD1 matches at 9 bases. Germline V lookup: CDR1 LNHDA, CDR2 SQIVND (reference sequence). V dropped 5 bases and J dropped 0; count of bases not matched to a gene: 8. The CDR3 runs 17 residues. The CDR3 is CASSFRGQGGSNQPQHF. In DNA, the CDR3 is TGTGCCAGTAGTTTCCGGGGACAGGGTGGTAGCAATCAGCCCCAGCATTTT.

The chain has TRBV30 and TRBJ1-3; D ambiguous. Per germline, CDR1 GTSNPN and CDR2 SVGIG (reference sequence). V was trimmed by 8 bases and J by 0 bases, leaving 11 bases between them. The CDR3 extends over 13 amino acids. CDR3 sequence: CARHGDSGNTIYF. The CDR3 coding sequence is TGTGCCCGCCACGGGGACTCTGGAAACACCATATATTTT.

The CDR3 DNA follows: TGTGCCAGTAGACTGGGAGCCCTAGCGGGAGGGCCTGTCCATGAGCAGTTCTTC. Protein: CASRLGALAGGPVHEQFF. The genes are TRBV19 and TRBJ2-1; 12 bases are shared with TRBD2. The V segment lost 6 bases and the J segment 8 bases; nucleotides outside the gene matches: 17. The CDR3 is 18 amino acids. CDR1 and CDR2 from the germline V gene are LNHDA and SQIVND (reference sequence).

The rearrangement joins TRBV19 to TRBJ1-2; D not resolved. CDR3 size: 15 residues. The V and J ends lost 3 bases and 7 bases respectively, with 18 bases between them. Germline CDR1 LNHDA, CDR2 SQIVND (reference sequence). CDR3 protein: CASSIVSGILRGYTF. DNA of the CDR3: TGTGCCAGTAGTATTGTATCGGGAATACTTCGTGGCTACACCTTC.

V gene TRBV5-1 combines with J gene TRBJ2-5; 7 bases match TRBD1. Per the germline V gene, CDR1 is SGHRS and CDR2 is YFSETQ. After removal of 0 bases from V and 5 bases from J, the junction contained 7 bases not matched to a gene. The length of the CDR3 is 15 residues. Here the CDR3 reads CASSLVGGLVETQYF. The CDR3 DNA follows: TGCGCCAGCAGCTTGGTAGGGGGCTTGGTGGAGACCCAGTACTTC.

J is TRBJ2-3 and V is TRBV2; D might be TRBD1 (5 bases). Germline CDR1 is SNHLY and CDR2 is FYNNEI. V was trimmed by 6 bases and J by 6 bases, leaving 16 bases between them. This CDR3 contains 14 residues. The CDR3 reads CASSKQADTDTQYF. The CDR3 bases are TGTGCCAGCAGCAAACAGGCCGACACGGATACGCAGTATTTT.

The chain recombines TRBV28 with TRBJ1-6, with TRBD1 as a possible D gene (5 bases). The CDR3 totals 15 residues. V dropped 1 base and J dropped 14 bases, with 18 bases sitting between them. CDR1 is MDHEN and CDR2 is SYDVKM in the germline V gene. CDR3 coding DNA: TGTGCCAGCAGTTTATCTACCCCTGGGGGGAAGTCCCTCCACTTT. This gives the protein CASSLSTPGGKSLHF.

The gene calls are TRBV10-2 and TRBJ2-3, with D possibly matching TRBD1 (5 bases). The CDR3 is made up of 15 amino acids. Germline lookup yields CDR1 WSHSY and CDR2 SAAADI. Between the trimmed V and J ends, which lost 5 bases and 1 base, there was a span of 13 bases. The CDR3 DNA sequence: TGCGCCAGCAGTAGGCTCAGGGTAGGCACAGATACGCAGTATTTT. This sequence encodes CASSRLRVGTDTQYF.

This sequence joins TRBV5-1 and TRBJ2-7, with 12 bases identical to TRBD2. After removal of 4 bases from V and 3 bases from J, the junction contained 5 bases not matched to a gene. Germline V gene lookup returns CDR1 SGHRS and CDR2 YFSETQ. The CDR3 runs to 15 residues. The CDR3 region is CASSLGLAGLYEQYF. The DNA for the CDR3 is TGCGCCAGCAGCCTTGGACTAGCGGGGCTCTACGAGCAGTACTTC.

This clone came up many times. The chain uses TRBV19 and TRBJ2-7, with 8 bases aligning to TRBD2. CDR1 LNHDA and CDR2 SQIVND come from the germline V gene (reference sequence). This CDR3 is built from 12 residues. Trimming removed 4 bases from V and 6 bases from J; junction bases left unmatched: 2. In DNA, the CDR3 is TGTGCCAGTAGTAGTAGCGGGATCGAGCAGTACTTC. This gives the protein CASSSSGIEQYF.

V usage is TRBV5-4 and J usage is TRBJ2-2, with TRBD2 identical over 12 bases. Germline trimming cut 5 bases from V and 4 bases from J; bases unmatched to any gene: 6. Germline V gene data show CDR1 as SGHNT and CDR2 as YYREEE (reference sequence). The CDR3 is made up of 16 amino acids. This CDR3 is CASRSGTSGPTGELFF. The CDR3 nucleotides are TGTGCCAGCAGGTCCGGGACTAGCGGGCCCACCGGGGAGCTGTTTTTT.

Written as DNA, the CDR3 is TGTGCCAGCAGTTACTCGGCGGGAGTAACCGATACGCAGTATTTT. Its protein is CASSYSAGVTDTQYF. This chain uses TRBV6-6 with TRBJ2-3; 7 bases are shared with TRBD2. This CDR3 has 15 amino acids. Per the germline V gene, CDR1 is MNHNY and CDR2 is SVGAGI (reference sequence). J gave up 6 bases and V 0 bases, and 6 bases lay outside the gene matches.

V gene TRBV25-1 combines with J gene TRBJ2-3, with no clear D. The germline V gene encodes CDR1 MGHDK and CDR2 SYGVNS. V lost 3 bases, J lost 6 bases, and 25 bases lay in between. This CDR3 is 18 amino acids long. CDR3 bases: TGTGCCAGCAGTGACCTCGTAGAGCTTTGGAGTAGCCGGGATACGCAGTATTTT. Amino acids: CASSDLVELWSSRDTQYF. Looking up the rest from reference TRBV25-1 and TRBJ2-3 gives the full variable domain: EADIYQTPRYLVIGTGKKITLECSQTMGHDKMYWYQQDPGMELHLIHYSYGVNSTEKGDLSSESTVSRIRTEHFPLTLESARPSHTSQYLCASSDLVELWSSRDTQYFGPGTRLTVL.

V is TRBV5-1 and J is TRBJ2-7; a possible D gene is TRBD1 (5 bases). The CDR3 is made up of 16 amino acids. Germline assignment: CDR1 SGHRS and CDR2 YFSETQ. V was shortened by 0 bases and J by 4 bases, with 17 bases between the two germline ends. The CDR3 protein is CASSLVSRGAAYEQYF. The CDR3 nucleotides read TGCGCCAGCAGCTTGGTTTCAAGGGGTGCCGCTTACGAGCAGTACTTC.

The V and J genes are TRBV15 and TRBJ2-7, with 9 nucleotides matching TRBD2. Trimming cost V 0 bases and J 4 bases; bases outside gene matches: 10. This CDR3 comprises 17 residues. CDR1 is LNHNV and CDR2 is YYDKDF in the germline V gene (reference sequence). CDR3 DNA: TGTGCCACCAGCAGAGATATGACCGGGACTAGCTATTACGAGCAGTACTTC. Encoded protein: CATSRDMTGTSYYEQYF.

The CDR3 DNA sequence: TGTGCCAGCAGCGTAGCGGATGCGGCTGCGTGGGAGCAGTACTTC. Translating gives CASSVADAAAWEQYF. The chain has TRBV9 and TRBJ2-7; D unclear. Trimming pared 0 bases from V and 7 bases from J, leaving 17 bases between. Germline lookup yields CDR1 SGDLS and CDR2 YYNGEE. The CDR3 covers 15 residues.

A single count supports this clone. J is TRBJ1-6 and V is TRBV3-1 (or the pseudogene TRBV3-2); unclear D gene. The CDR3 is 14 amino acids. CDR1 and CDR2 (germline): LGHDT, YNNKEL (reference sequence). Trimming took off 4 bases at V and 7 bases at J, with 11 bases between the two ends. DNA for the CDR3: TGTGCCAGCAGCCCCGGACTAGGGAATTCACCCCTCCACTTT. It is translated as CASSPGLGNSPLHF.

The chain joins TRBV6-5 to TRBJ1-1; D unclear. The CDR3 is 10 amino acids. CDR1 and CDR2 from the germline V gene are MNHEY and SVGAGI. Trimming pared 10 bases from V and 2 bases from J, leaving 5 bases between. The CDR3 nucleotides read TGTGCCACTTTCAACACTGAAGCTTTCTTT. Its protein product is CATFNTEAFF.

The chain has TRBV24-1 and TRBJ2-1; 8 nucleotides line up with TRBD2. The V gene end was trimmed by 4 bases and the J gene end by 4 bases; junction bases not matched to a gene: 8. The germline V gene has CDR1 KGHDR and CDR2 SFDVKD. The CDR3 spans 16 residues. The CDR3 bases are TGTGCCACCAGTGACCCTAAGCGGGAGACTTACAATGAGCAGTTCTTC. The encoded protein is CATSDPKRETYNEQFF.

The chain carries TRBV3-1 (or the pseudogene TRBV3-2) and TRBJ1-3; D unresolved. V shed 3 bases and J shed 3 bases, with 9 bases lying between them. The V gene's germline CDR1 is LGHDT and CDR2 YNNKEL (reference sequence). The CDR3 sequence is 14 residues long. The DNA of the CDR3 is TGTGCCAGCAGCCAGATTCGAGTTGGAAACACCATATATTTT. Its translation: CASSQIRVGNTIYF.

This clone was seen just once. The genes are TRBV10-1 and TRBJ2-1; a weak D match, TRBD1 (6 bases). Between the trimmed V and J ends, which lost 2 bases and 7 bases, there was a span of 6 bases. This CDR3 comprises 12 residues. The germline V gene has CDR1 WNHNN and CDR2 SYGVQD (reference sequence). The chain's CDR3 is CASSERGNEQFF. The CDR3 nucleotides are TGCGCCAGCAGTGAGAGGGGGAATGAGCAGTTCTTC.

The rearrangement joins TRBV27 to TRBJ2-3, with no clear D. The ends were cut back, 1 base at V and 3 bases at J, with 5 bases in the middle. The CDR3 sequence is 13 residues long. Germline CDR1 reads MNHEY; CDR2 reads SMNVEV (reference sequence). In DNA form, the CDR3 reads TGTGCCAGCAGTTTATTCCCGACAGATACGCAGTATTTT. This translates into CASSLFPTDTQYF.

This clone was counted once. The chain carries TRBV5-1 and TRBJ2-3, with 7 bases identical to TRBD2. CDR3 size: 13 residues. Losses at the gene ends were 5 bases for V and 3 bases for J; bases not matched to a gene: 3. Germline lookup yields CDR1 SGHRS and CDR2 YFSETQ. The CDR3 region is CASSLGGTDTQYF. CDR3 bases: TGCGCCAGCAGTCTGGGGGGGACAGATACGCAGTATTTT.

Only a few counts were recorded for this clone. The chain carries TRBV27 and TRBJ2-7, with TRBD2 identical over 15 bases. The CDR3 sequence is 18 residues long. V shed 5 bases and J 3 bases; nucleotides not matched to a gene: 11. Germline assignment: CDR1 MNHEY and CDR2 SMNVEV (reference sequence). CDR3 nucleotides: TGTGCCAGCAGTAACCCGGGACGGGGACTAGCGGGAGGCTACGAGCAGTACTTC. This gives the protein CASSNPGRGLAGGYEQYF.